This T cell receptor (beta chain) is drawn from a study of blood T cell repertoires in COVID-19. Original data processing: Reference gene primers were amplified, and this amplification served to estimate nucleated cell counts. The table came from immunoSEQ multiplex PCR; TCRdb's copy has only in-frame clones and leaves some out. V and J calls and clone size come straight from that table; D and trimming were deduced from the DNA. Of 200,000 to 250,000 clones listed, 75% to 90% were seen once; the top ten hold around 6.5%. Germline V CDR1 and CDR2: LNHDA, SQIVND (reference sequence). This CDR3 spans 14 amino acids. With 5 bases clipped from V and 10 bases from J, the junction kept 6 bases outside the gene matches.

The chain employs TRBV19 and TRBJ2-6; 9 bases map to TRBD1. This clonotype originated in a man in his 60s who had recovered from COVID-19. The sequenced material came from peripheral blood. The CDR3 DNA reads TGTGCCAGTAGTCCACAGGGGGCCCTTAACGTCCTGACTTTC. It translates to CASSPQGALNVLTF.